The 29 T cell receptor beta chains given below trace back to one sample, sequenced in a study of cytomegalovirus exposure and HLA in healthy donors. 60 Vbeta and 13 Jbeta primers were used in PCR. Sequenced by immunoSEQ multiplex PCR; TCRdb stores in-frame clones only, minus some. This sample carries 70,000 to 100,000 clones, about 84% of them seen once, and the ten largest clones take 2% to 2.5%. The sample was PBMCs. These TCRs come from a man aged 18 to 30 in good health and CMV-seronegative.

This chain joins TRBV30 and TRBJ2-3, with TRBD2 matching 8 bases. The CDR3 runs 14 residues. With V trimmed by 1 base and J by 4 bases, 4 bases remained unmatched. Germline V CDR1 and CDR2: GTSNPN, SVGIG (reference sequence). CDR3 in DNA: TGTGCCTGGAGTGAGGTTAGCGGGGCAGATACGCAGTATTTT. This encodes CAWSEVSGADTQYF.

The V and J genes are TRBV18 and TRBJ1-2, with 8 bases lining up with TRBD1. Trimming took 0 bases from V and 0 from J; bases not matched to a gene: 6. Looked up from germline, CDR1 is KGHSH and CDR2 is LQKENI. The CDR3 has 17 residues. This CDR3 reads CASSPPNRDRTNYGYTF. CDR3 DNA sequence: TGTGCCAGCTCACCACCAAATCGGGACAGGACTAACTATGGCTACACCTTC.

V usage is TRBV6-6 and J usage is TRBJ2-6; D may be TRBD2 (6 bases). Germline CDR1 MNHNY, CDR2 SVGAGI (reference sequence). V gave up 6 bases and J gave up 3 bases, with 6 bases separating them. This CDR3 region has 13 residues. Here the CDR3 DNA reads TGTGCCAGCAGGGGAGGTGGGGCCAACGTCCTGACTTTC. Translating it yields CASRGGGANVLTF.

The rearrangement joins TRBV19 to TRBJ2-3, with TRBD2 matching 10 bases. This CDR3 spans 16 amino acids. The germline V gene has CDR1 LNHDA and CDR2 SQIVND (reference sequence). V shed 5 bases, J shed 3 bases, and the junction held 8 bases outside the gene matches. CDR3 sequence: CASSSAVAGGTDTQYF. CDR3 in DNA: TGTGCCAGTAGTTCCGCAGTAGCGGGGGGAACAGATACGCAGTATTTT.

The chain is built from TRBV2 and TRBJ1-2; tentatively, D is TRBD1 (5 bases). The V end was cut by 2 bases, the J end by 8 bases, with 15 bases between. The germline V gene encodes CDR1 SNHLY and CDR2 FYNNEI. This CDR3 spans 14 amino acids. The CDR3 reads CASSERQDNSGYTF. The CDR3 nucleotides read TGTGCCAGCAGTGAAAGGCAGGACAACTCCGGCTACACCTTC.

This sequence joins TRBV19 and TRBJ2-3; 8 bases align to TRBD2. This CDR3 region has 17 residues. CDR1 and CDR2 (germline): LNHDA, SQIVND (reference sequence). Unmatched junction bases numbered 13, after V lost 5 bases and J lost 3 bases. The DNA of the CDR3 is TGTGCCAGTAGTGTTCGGGCGGGGGGCGTAAGAACAGATACGCAGTATTTT. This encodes CASSVRAGGVRTDTQYF.

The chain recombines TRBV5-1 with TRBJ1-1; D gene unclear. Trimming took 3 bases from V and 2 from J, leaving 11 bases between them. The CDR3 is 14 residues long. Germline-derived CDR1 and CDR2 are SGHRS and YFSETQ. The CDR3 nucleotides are TGCGCCAGCAGCTCTAAGACATCCAACACTGAAGCTTTCTTT. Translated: CASSSKTSNTEAFF.

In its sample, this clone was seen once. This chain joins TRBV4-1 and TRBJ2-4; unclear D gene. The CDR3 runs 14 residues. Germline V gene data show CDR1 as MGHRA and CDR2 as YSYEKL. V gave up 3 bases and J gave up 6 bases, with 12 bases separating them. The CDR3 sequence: CASSHPPRSNIQYF. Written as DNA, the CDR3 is TGCGCCAGCAGCCACCCTCCTCGGTCAAACATTCAGTACTTC.

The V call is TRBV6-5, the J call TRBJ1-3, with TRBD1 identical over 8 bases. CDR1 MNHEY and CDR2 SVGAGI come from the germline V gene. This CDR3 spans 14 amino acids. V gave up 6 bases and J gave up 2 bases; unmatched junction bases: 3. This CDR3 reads CASRLTGAGNTIYF. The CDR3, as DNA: TGTGCCAGCAGACTGACAGGGGCTGGAAACACCATATATTTT.

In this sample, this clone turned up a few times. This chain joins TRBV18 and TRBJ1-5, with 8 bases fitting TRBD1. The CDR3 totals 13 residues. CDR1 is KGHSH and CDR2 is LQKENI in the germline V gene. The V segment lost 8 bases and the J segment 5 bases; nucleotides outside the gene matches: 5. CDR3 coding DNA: TGTGCCAGCGGACAGGGTGAAGATCAGCCCCAGCATTTT. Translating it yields CASGQGEDQPQHF.

CDR3 nucleotide sequence: TGTGCCAGCAGCCAAAACAGGGGCCCCTACAATGAGCAGTTCTTC. Its translation: CASSQNRGPYNEQFF. The rearrangement uses TRBV5-4 and TRBJ2-1; the match to TRBD1 covers 7 bases. This CDR3 spans 15 amino acids. V lost 4 bases to trimming and J lost 2 bases; unmatched junction nucleotides: 6. Germline V gives CDR1 SGHNT, CDR2 YYREEE (reference sequence).

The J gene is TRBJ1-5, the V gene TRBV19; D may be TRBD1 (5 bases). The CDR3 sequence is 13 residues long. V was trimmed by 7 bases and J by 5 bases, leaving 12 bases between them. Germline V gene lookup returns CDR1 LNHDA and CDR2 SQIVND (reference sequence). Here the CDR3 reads CASKGRVDQPQHF. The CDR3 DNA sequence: TGTGCCAGTAAGGGCAGGGTCGATCAGCCCCAGCATTTT.

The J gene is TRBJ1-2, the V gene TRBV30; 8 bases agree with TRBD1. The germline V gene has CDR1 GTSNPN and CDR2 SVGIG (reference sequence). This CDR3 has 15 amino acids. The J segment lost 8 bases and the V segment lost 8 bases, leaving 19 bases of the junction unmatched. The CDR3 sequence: CARSGSVRTGFGYTF. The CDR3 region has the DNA TGTGCCCGCTCGGGGAGTGTGAGGACAGGGTTCGGCTACACCTTC.

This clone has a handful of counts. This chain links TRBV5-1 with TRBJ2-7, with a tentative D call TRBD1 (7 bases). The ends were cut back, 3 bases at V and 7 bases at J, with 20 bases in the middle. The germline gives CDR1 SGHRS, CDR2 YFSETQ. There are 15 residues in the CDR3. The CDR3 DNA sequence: TGCGCCAGCAGCTCATCGGGACAGACTAGGGGGGAGCAGTACTTC. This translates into CASSSSGQTRGEQYF.

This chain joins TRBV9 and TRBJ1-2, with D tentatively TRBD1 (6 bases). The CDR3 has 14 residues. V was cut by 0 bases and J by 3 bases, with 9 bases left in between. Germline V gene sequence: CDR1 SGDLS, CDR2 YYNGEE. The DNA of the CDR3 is TGTGCCAGCAGCGTAGGGGAGGGGGACTATGGCTACACCTTC. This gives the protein CASSVGEGDYGYTF.

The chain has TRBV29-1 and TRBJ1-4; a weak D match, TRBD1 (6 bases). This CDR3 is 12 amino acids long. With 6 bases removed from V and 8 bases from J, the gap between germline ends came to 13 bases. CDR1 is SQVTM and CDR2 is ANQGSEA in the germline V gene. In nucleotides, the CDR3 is TGCAGCGTAAAACAGGGTTCGGAAAAACTGTTTTTT. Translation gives CSVKQGSEKLFF.

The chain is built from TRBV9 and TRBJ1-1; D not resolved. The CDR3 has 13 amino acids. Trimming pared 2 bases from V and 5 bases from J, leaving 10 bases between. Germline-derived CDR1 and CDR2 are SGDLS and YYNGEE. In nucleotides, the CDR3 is TGTGCCAGCAGCGTCGGCGGATTTACTGAAGCTTTCTTT. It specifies CASSVGGFTEAFF.

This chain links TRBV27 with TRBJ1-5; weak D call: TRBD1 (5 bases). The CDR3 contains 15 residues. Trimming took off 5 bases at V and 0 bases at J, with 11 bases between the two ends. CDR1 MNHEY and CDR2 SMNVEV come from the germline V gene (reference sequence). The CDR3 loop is CASSQTGHSNQPQHF. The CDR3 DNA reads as TGTGCCAGCAGTCAAACCGGACATAGCAATCAGCCCCAGCATTTT.

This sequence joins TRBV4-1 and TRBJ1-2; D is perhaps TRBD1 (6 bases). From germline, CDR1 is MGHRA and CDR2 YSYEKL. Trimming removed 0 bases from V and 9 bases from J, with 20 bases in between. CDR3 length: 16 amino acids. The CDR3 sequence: CASSQDSLGTGMSYTF. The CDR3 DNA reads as TGCGCCAGCAGCCAAGATTCCCTTGGCACAGGGATGAGCTACACCTTC.

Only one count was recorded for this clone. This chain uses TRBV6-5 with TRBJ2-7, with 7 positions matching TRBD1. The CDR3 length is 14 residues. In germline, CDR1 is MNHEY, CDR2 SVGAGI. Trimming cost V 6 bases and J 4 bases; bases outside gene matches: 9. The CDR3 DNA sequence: TGTGCCAGCAGCCGAGACAGGGTTTTTTACGAGCAGTACTTC. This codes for CASSRDRVFYEQYF.

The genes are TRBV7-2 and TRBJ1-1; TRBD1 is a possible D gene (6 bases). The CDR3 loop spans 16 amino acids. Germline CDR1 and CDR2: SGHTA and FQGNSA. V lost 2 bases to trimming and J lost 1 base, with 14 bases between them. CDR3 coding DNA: TGTGCCAGCAGCTTACACACAGGGTCACCGAACACTGAAGCTTTCTTT. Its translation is CASSLHTGSPNTEAFF.

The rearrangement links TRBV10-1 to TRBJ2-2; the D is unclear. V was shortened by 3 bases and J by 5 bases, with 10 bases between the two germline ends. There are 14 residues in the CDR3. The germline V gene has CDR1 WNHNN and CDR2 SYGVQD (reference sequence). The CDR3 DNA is TGCGCCAGCAGTGACCTGTTACGGACCGGGGAGCTGTTTTTT. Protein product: CASSDLLRTGELFF.

CDR3 sequence (DNA): TGTGCCAGCAGTGTCCTCCACACAGGGGCAGCTAACTATGGCTACACCTTC. Amino acids: CASSVLHTGAANYGYTF. This chain links TRBV6-1 with TRBJ1-2; 7 nucleotides match TRBD1. V gave up 4 bases and J gave up 0 bases; unmatched junction bases: 11. Germline CDR1 reads MNHNS; CDR2 reads SASEGT. CDR3 length: 17 amino acids.

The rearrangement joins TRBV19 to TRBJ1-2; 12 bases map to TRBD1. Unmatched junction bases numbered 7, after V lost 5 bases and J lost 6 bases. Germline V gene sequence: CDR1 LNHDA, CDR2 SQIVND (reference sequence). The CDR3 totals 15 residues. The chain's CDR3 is CASSGRDRGRNGYTF. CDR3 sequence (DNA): TGTGCCAGTAGTGGCCGGGACAGGGGGCGAAATGGCTACACCTTC.

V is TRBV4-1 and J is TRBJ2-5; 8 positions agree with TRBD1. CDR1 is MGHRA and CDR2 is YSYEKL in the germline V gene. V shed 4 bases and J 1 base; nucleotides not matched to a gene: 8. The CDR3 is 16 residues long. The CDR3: CASSLTGTGIQETQYF. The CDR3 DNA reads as TGCGCCAGCAGCCTTACCGGGACAGGCATCCAAGAGACCCAGTACTTC.

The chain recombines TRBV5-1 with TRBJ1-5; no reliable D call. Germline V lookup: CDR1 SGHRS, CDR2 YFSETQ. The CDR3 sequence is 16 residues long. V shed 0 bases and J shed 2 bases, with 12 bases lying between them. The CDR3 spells CASSLVPGKGNQPQHF. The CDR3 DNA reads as TGCGCCAGCAGCTTGGTACCGGGGAAGGGCAATCAGCCCCAGCATTTT.

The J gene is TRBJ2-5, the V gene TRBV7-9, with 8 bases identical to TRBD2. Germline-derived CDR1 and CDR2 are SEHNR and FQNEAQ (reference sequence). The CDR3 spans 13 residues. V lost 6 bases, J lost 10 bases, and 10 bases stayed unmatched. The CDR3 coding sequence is TGTGCCAGCAGTCCCATTCTCGCGGGGGGCCAGTACTTC. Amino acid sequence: CASSPILAGGQYF.

The CDR3 region is CASSLESGGNGYTF. The CDR3 DNA reads as TGCGCCAGCAGCTTGGAGTCAGGGGGAAATGGCTACACCTTC. This rearrangement joins TRBV5-1 to TRBJ1-2; TRBD1 matches 7 bases. Trimming took 0 bases from V and 6 from J; bases not matched to a gene: 5. The CDR3 sequence is 14 residues long. The V gene's germline CDR1 is SGHRS and CDR2 YFSETQ.

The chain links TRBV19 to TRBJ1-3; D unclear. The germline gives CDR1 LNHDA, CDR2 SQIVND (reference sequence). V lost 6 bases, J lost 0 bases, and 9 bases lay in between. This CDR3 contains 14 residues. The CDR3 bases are TGTGCCAGTAGCGGCACAGCCTCTGGAAACACCATATATTTT. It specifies CASSGTASGNTIYF.